This T cell receptor (beta chain) was sequenced in a study of blood T cell repertoires in COVID-19. The data were produced by immunoSEQ multiplex PCR, yet TCRdb's version contains in-frame clones alone and is incomplete. Seen here are 150,000 to 200,000 clones, around 85% observed once, and the top ten hold 2.1%. The V and J ends lost 7 bases and 9 bases, in that order; junction bases with no gene match: 9. The CDR3 has 13 residues. Per the germline V gene, CDR1 is LNHDA and CDR2 is SQIVND (reference sequence). In its sample, this clone was seen once. The sequence came from a man in his 70s with active or convalescent COVID-19. The sample was peripheral blood. The chain links TRBV19 to TRBJ1-5, with 7 bases aligning to TRBD1. CDR3 coding DNA: TGTGCCAGTACCCCGGGACAGAAGGCGCCCCAGCATTTT. This gives the protein CASTPGQKAPQHF.